The 23 T cell receptor beta chains given below trace back to one sample, sequenced in a study of T cells in women clearing cervical HPV infection. This table comes from immunoSEQ multiplex PCR, and its TCRdb copy is limited to in-frame clones, with some not included. Its table lists about 20,000 clones. The sample taken for sequencing was blood buffy coat. Receptors were obtained from a woman between 18 and 75 years old with a cervical HPV16 infection that either progressed to CIN3+ or cleared (not recorded which).

Details on this clone: The read gets to within 3 residues of the CDR3 end, and the germline J gene fills in the rest. The genes are TRBV18 and TRBJ1-2; no clear D gene. This CDR3 region has 18 residues. Germline CDR1 is KGHSH and CDR2 is LQKENI. The CDR3 DNA, read in part, is TGTGCCAGCTCACCACTGACTAGCGGGAGCGTAAGCTCCTACGAC. Translated: CASSPLTSGSVSSYD. The entire CDR3 protein reads CASSPLTSGSVSSYDYTF. The full variable domain, completed using reference TRBV18 and TRBJ1-2, is NAGVMQNPRHLVRRRGQEARLRCSPMKGHSHVYWYRQLPEEGLKFMVYLQKENIIDESGMPKERFSAEFPKEGPSILRIQQVVRGDSAAYFCASSPLTSGSVSSYDYTFGSGTRLTVV.

Comments on this clone: Read sequence stops 3 residues before the CDR3 end, and the germline J gene provides the missing end. The chain links TRBV11-2 to TRBJ2-2; a weak D match, TRBD1 (7 bases). CDR1 is SGHAT and CDR2 is FQNNGV in the germline V gene. Between the trimmed V and J ends, which lost 6 bases and 4 bases, there was a span of 15 bases. This CDR3 spans 15 amino acids. CDR3 DNA (partial): TGTGCCAGCAGTCCAGGGGGGAGGAGCACCGGGGAG. Protein product: CASSPGGRSTGE. From start to end, the CDR3 is CASSPGGRSTGELFF.

Details on this clone: The missing CDR3 end, 3 residues past where the read stops, is filled in from the germline J gene. The chain links TRBV10-2 to TRBJ2-1, with D possibly TRBD1 on 6 matching bases. The CDR3 extends over 13 amino acids. Looked up from germline, CDR1 is WSHSY and CDR2 is SAAADI. V was clipped by 6 bases and J by 7 bases, with 13 bases between them. Here the CDR3 reads CASSYVGGNEQFF. The sequenced CDR3 bases are TGCGCCAGCAGCTATGTAGGGGGTAATGAG.

As concerns this clone: Read coverage stops 3 residues before the CDR3 terminus; the germline J gene supplies the remainder. This rearrangement joins TRBV18 to TRBJ2-2, with TRBD2 as a possible D gene (5 bases). The length of the CDR3 is 17 residues. Germline V gene lookup returns CDR1 KGHSH and CDR2 LQKENI. The V gene lost 3 bases and the J gene lost 0 bases, with 14 bases spanning the gap. The sequenced CDR3 bases are TGTGCCAGCTCACCTTACCTAGCCGACGCGAACACCGGGGAG. As protein: CASSPYLADANTGE. The whole CDR3 reads CASSPYLADANTGELFF.

Worth noting for this clone: The read is 3 residues too short to cover the CDR3 end, so that end is filled in from the germline J gene. The gene calls are TRBV29-1 and TRBJ2-7; 7 bases agree with TRBD2. Germline trimming cut 4 bases from V and 4 bases from J; bases unmatched to any gene: 10. Germline loops: CDR1 SQVTM, CDR2 ANQGSEA. The CDR3 is 14 amino acids. The part of the CDR3 DNA that was read is TGCAGCGTTGCGGGCGGGAGAGTTTCTTACGAG. It specifies CSVAGGRVSYE. The whole CDR3 region reads CSVAGGRVSYEQYF.

For this clone: Read sequence stops 3 residues before the CDR3 end, and the germline J gene provides the missing end. The chain recombines TRBV29-1 with TRBJ2-5, with 9 bases lining up with TRBD1. With V trimmed by 7 bases and J by 5 bases, 8 bases remained unmatched. Germline V gives CDR1 SQVTM, CDR2 ANQGSEA. The CDR3 contains 13 residues. The CDR3 region is CSADGQGRETQYF. The sequenced part of the CDR3 DNA is TGCAGCGCCGACGGACAGGGGCGGGAGACC.

As to this clone: The read is 3 residues too short to cover the CDR3 end, so that end is filled in from the germline J gene. The chain joins TRBV18 to TRBJ1-1; possibly TRBD1 for D (6 bases). There are 17 residues in the CDR3. Germline V gene sequence: CDR1 KGHSH, CDR2 LQKENI. The CDR3 is CASSPRPYRDANEKAFF. The part of the CDR3 DNA that was read is TGTGCCAGCTCACCTCGCCCCTACAGGGATGCCAATGAAAAA.

Notes on this clone: The CDR3 end falls 3 residues outside the read, so it is completed with the germline J gene. The chain is built from TRBV12-3 or TRBV12-4 and TRBJ2-2; D might be TRBD2 (6 bases). There are 15 residues in the CDR3. V was trimmed by 7 bases and J by 4 bases, leaving 16 bases between them. The chain's CDR3 is CASNKGLGGTGELFF. CDR3 DNA, as far as it was read: TGTGCCAGCAACAAGGGACTGGGGGGCACCGGGGAG.

As concerns this clone: The CDR3 end lies 3 residues beyond the end of the read and is filled in from the germline J gene. The rearrangement joins TRBV19 to TRBJ1-2, with no clear D. This CDR3 comprises 14 residues. Germline loops: CDR1 LNHDA, CDR2 SQIVND (reference sequence). The sequenced CDR3 bases are TGTGCCAGTAGCGCGAGTTCCGATCCCTACGAC. As protein: CASSASSDPYD. The complete CDR3 protein is CASSASSDPYDYTF.

About this clone: Read sequence stops 3 residues before the CDR3 end, and the germline J gene provides the missing end. This chain connects TRBV5-6 to TRBJ2-3; 7 bases fit TRBD1. The germline CDR1 and CDR2 sequences are SGHDT and YYEEEE. The CDR3 consists of 14 residues. CDR3 DNA (partial): TGTGCCAGCAGCCGAAGGGGGCAGAATCAGCCG. This translates into CASSRRGQNQP. The CDR3 as a whole reads CASSRRGQNQPQYF.

Points on this clone: The read ends 3 residues shy of where the CDR3 ends; the end is completed using the germline J gene. This chain uses TRBV2 with TRBJ2-7, with D perhaps TRBD2 (7 bases). This CDR3 comprises 14 residues. Germline V gene lookup returns CDR1 SNHLY and CDR2 FYNNEI. The germline V and J ends were trimmed by 6 bases and 5 bases, with 17 bases remaining between them. CDR3 DNA (partial): TGTGCCAGCAGCGTTGGGGAGGGGGTCGACGAG. Encoded protein: CASSVGEGVDE. The whole CDR3 reads CASSVGEGVDEQYF.

On this clone itself: The read terminates 3 residues ahead of where the CDR3 ends, so the germline J gene completes it. The chain has TRBV13 and TRBJ2-5; 7 nucleotides agree with TRBD2. The CDR3 loop spans 16 amino acids. CDR1 and CDR2 from the germline V gene are PRHDT and FYEKMQ (reference sequence). The CDR3 sequence: CASSLEAGGSFDTQYF. Incomplete CDR3 DNA: TGTGCCAGCAGCTTAGAGGCTGGCGGGAGTTTTGATACC.

As for this clone: Mismatch with germline at one junction end may stem from a read error. Read coverage stops 3 residues before the CDR3 terminus; the germline J gene supplies the remainder. This sequence joins TRBV4-2 and TRBJ2-3; 7 nucleotides align to TRBD2. The CDR3 runs 15 residues. Looked up from germline, CDR1 is LGHNA and CDR2 is YNFKEQ. This CDR3 is CASSQELADTDTQYF. The part of the CDR3 DNA that was read is TGCGCCAGCAGCCAAGAGCTAGCGGACACAGATACG.

Note on this clone: The sequence runs out 3 residues before the end of the CDR3; the remainder is reconstructed from the germline J gene. This chain joins TRBV20-1 and TRBJ1-5; the match to TRBD1 covers 9 bases. CDR1 is DFQATT and CDR2 is SNEGSKA in the germline V gene (reference sequence). V trimming: 6 bases; J trimming: 3 bases; junction bases outside the gene matches: 9. The length of the CDR3 is 15 residues. Here the CDR3 reads CSALAGQGYNQPQHF. The part of the CDR3 DNA that was read is TGCAGTGCCCTAGCGGGACAGGGTTACAATCAGCCC.

To note about this clone: From the germline J gene comes the end of the CDR3, since the read stops 3 residues before it. This chain uses TRBV27 with TRBJ2-5; a possible D gene is TRBD1 (6 bases). CDR3 length equals 16 residues. Germline CDR1 MNHEY, CDR2 SMNVEV (reference sequence). Trimming removed 6 bases from V and 1 base from J, with 18 bases in between. CDR3 bases read: TGTGCCAGCAGAATAGCCAGGGGCCACTCCCAAGAGACC. Amino acids: CASRIARGHSQET. The CDR3 in full is CASRIARGHSQETQYF.

As concerns this clone: The CDR3 extends 3 residues past the end of the read, so its final part is completed from the germline J gene. The J gene is TRBJ2-2, the V gene TRBV5-4; 7 nucleotides agree with TRBD1. CDR1 is SGHNT, CDR2 YYREEE, per germline (reference sequence). The CDR3 is made up of 14 amino acids. CDR3 bases read: TGTGCCAGCAGCTGGGACAGAGTTAATTCACCG. Protein: CASSWDRVNSP. The whole CDR3 reads CASSWDRVNSPLFF.

Concerning this clone: The read ends 3 residues before the CDR3 terminus; that terminus is restored from the germline J gene. The rearrangement joins TRBV19 to TRBJ2-3; D gene ambiguous. The CDR3 is 12 amino acids. The germline gives CDR1 LNHDA, CDR2 SQIVND (reference sequence). The CDR3 DNA, read in part, is TGTGCCAGTAGTTTCGTCGCGGAGACG. This sequence encodes CASSFVAET. The whole CDR3 reads CASSFVAETQYF.

On this clone itself: The read halts 3 residues ahead of the CDR3 end, with the missing end drawn from the germline J gene. The V and J genes are TRBV19 and TRBJ1-2; a possible D gene is TRBD1 (5 bases). Germline V CDR1 and CDR2: LNHDA, SQIVND (reference sequence). The CDR3 is made up of 16 amino acids. Partial CDR3 DNA: TGTGCCAGTAGTATAGCTCCGGGACTAGACACAGATACC. It codes for CASSIAPGLDTDT. The complete CDR3 reads CASSIAPGLDTDTYTF. Based on the CDR3 plus reference TRBV19 and TRBJ1-2, the full variable domain is DGGITQSPKYLFRKEGQNVTLSCEQNLNHDAMYWYRQDPGQGLRLIYYSQIVNDFQKGDIAEGYSVSREKKESFPLTVTSAQKNPTAFYLCASSIAPGLDTDTYTFGSGTRLTVV.

Notes on this clone: From the germline J gene comes the end of the CDR3, since the read stops 3 residues before it. V gene TRBV15 combines with J gene TRBJ2-5, with a possible D match to TRBD1 (5 bases). V was clipped by 0 bases and J by 2 bases, with 7 bases between them. CDR3 length: 14 residues. From germline, CDR1 is LNHNV and CDR2 YYDKDF (reference sequence). Incomplete CDR3 DNA: TGTGCCACCAGCAGAGATCAGGGACAAGAGACC. Translation gives CATSRDQGQET. The CDR3 as a whole reads CATSRDQGQETQYF. Combining the CDR3 with reference TRBV15 and TRBJ2-5 gives the whole variable domain DAMVIQNPRYQVTQFGKPVTLSCSQTLNHNVMYWYQQKSSQAPKLLFHYYDKDFNNEADTPDNFQSRRPNTSFCFLDIRSPGLGDTAMYLCATSRDQGQETQYFGPGTRLLVL.

Comment on this clone: The read comes to an end 3 residues before the CDR3 does, leaving the germline J gene to fill in the end. V is TRBV7-7 and J is TRBJ2-5; tentative D call: TRBD2 (5 bases). The CDR3 consists of 14 residues. Germline CDR1 is SSHAT and CDR2 is FNYEAQ (reference sequence). V lost 1 base and J lost 5, with 11 bases in between. The sequenced CDR3 bases are TGTGCCAGCAGCTTAGGACTACTCGGGGAGACC. This gives the protein CASSLGLLGET. The complete CDR3 protein is CASSLGLLGETQYF.

Note on this clone: From the germline J gene comes the end of the CDR3, since the read stops 3 residues before it. This chain links TRBV7-2 with TRBJ1-1; TRBD1 agrees at 8 bases. CDR1 is SGHTA, CDR2 FQGNSA, per germline. This CDR3 has 12 amino acids. The CDR3 loop is CASSLGTGTAFF. CDR3 bases read: TGTGCCAGCAGCTTAGGGACAGGGACA. Supplemented by reference TRBV7-2 and TRBJ1-1, the full variable domain reads GAGVSQSPSNKVTEKGKDVELRCDPISGHTALYWYRQSLGQGLEFLIYFQGNSAPDKSGLPSDRFSAERTGGSVSTLTIQRTQQEDSAVYLCASSLGTGTAFFGQGTRLTVV.

Concerning this clone: Compared with germline, one end of the junction differs, possibly owing to a read error. The sequence runs out 3 residues before the end of the CDR3; the remainder is reconstructed from the germline J gene. The chain links TRBV4-2 to TRBJ1-2; D might be TRBD1 (5 bases). The CDR3 length is 14 residues. Germline CDR1 and CDR2: LGHNA and YNFKEQ. This CDR3 is CASCGAAPRYGYTF. The covered CDR3 bases are TGCGCCAGCTGCGGGGCGGCCCCCCGTTATGGC.

Notes on this clone: The read terminates 3 residues before the CDR3 end, so the remaining end is supplied by the germline J gene. The rearrangement uses TRBV28 and TRBJ2-3; 7 nucleotides align to TRBD1. This CDR3 contains 14 residues. V trimming: 6 bases; J trimming: 3 bases; junction bases outside the gene matches: 6. Germline-derived CDR1 and CDR2 are MDHEN and SYDVKM. The CDR3 is CASSHRGRTDTQYF. The covered CDR3 bases are TGTGCCAGCAGCCACAGGGGACGTACAGATACG.